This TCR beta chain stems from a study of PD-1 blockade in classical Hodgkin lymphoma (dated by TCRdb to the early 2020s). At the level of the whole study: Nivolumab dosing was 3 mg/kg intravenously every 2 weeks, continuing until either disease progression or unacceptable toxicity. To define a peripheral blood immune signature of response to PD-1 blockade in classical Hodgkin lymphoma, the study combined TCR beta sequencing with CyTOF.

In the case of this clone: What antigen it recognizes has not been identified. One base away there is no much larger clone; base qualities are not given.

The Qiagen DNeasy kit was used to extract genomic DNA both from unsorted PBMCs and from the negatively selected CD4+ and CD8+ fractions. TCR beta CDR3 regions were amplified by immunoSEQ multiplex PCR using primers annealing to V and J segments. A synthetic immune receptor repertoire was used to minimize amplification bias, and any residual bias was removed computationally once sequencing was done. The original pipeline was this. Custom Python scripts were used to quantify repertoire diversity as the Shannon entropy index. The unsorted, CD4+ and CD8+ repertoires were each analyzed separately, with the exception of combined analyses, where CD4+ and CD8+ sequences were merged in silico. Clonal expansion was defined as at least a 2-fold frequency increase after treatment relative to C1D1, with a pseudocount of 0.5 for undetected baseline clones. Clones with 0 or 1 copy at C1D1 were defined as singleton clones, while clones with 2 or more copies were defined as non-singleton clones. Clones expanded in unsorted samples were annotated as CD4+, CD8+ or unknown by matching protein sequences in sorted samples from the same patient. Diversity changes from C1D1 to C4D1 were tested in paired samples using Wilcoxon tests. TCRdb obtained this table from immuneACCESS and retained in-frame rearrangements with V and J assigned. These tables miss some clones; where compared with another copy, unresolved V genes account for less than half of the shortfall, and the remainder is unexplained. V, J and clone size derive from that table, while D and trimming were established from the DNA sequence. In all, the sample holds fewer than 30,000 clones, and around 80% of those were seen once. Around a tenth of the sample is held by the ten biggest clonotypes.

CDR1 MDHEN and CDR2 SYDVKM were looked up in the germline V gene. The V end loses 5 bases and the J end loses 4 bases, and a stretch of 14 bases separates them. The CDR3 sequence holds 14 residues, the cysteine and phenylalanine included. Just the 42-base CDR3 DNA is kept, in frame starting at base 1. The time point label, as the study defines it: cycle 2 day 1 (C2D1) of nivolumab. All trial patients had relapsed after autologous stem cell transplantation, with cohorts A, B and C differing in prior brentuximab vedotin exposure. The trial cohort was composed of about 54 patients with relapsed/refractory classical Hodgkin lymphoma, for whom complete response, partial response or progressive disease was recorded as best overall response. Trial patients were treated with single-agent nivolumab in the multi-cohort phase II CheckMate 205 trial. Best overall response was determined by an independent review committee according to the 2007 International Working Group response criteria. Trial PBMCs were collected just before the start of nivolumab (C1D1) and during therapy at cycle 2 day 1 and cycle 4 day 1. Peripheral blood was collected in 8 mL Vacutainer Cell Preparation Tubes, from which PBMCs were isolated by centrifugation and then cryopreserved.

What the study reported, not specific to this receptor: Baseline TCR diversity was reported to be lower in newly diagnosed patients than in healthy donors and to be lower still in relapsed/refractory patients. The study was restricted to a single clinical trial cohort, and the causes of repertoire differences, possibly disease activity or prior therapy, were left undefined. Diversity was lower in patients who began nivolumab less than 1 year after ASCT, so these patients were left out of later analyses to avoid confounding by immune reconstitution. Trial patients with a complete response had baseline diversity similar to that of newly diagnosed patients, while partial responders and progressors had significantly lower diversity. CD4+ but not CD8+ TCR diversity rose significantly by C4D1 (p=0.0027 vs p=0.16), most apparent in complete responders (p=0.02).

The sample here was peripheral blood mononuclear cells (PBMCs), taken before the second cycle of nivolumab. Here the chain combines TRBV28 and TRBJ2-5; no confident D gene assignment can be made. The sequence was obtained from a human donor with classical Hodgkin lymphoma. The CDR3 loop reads CASSPSSGLETQYF. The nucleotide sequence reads TGTGCCAGCAGTCCCTCTTCGGGTCTAGAGACCCAGTACTTC.